The source of this T cell receptor beta chain is a study of cytomegalovirus exposure and HLA in healthy donors. Some clones are missing from TCRdb's copy, which holds only in-frame ones; the method was immunoSEQ multiplex PCR. The sample records roughly 180,000 clones, around nine tenths being singletons. Regarding this clone: Its target is not known.

Trimming removed 5 bases from V and 13 bases from J; junction bases left unmatched: 5. Germline CDR1 reads DFQATT; CDR2 reads SNEGSKA (reference sequence). The CDR3 runs to 10 residues. Study observations and caveats: There were 150 to 200 TCR beta chains listed as cytomegalovirus-associated.

This TCR was recovered from a man under 40 in good health and CMV-seropositive. V is TRBV20-1 and J is TRBJ2-7; 10 bases agree with TRBD1. The specimen was PBMCs. The CDR3 DNA reads as TGCAGTGCTGGACAGGGGGGAACTTACTTC. It codes for CSAGQGGTYF.